Below, one T cell receptor beta chain is given with its context. The antigen remains unidentified. The sample originates from a study of blood T cells in healthy people across ages. General study findings and limits: Changes in expanded clonotypes were possibly confounded, as the CMV status of donors was unknown. Relative to aged donors, long-lived donors carried more naive CD4+ cells and displayed higher diversity.

Isolation yielded PBMCs, at least 6 million per sample, in every case. The germline V gene encodes CDR1 SGHVS and CDR2 FQNEAQ. J lost 4 bases, V lost 1 base, and 11 bases had no gene match. The length of the CDR3 is 18 residues. With a J-beta primer mix and a sample-barcoded 5' primer, a second PCR ran about 7 to 12 cycles. TCRdb independently ran MiXCR on the 5' RACE reads; one entry per CDR3 protein. The sample lists hundreds of thousands of distinct CDR3 sequences, about a quarter occurring once. These data were likewise used in another study, on T cells of mothers and their children. From that paper: Reads obtained per mother exceeded 9.5 million TCR beta CDR3 reads, with several million obtained per child.

Sequencing was done on a sample of blood. This chain connects TRBV7-8 to TRBJ2-1; TRBD2 matches at 9 bases. The origin of this receptor is a boy aged 2 to 9 in good health. The CDR3, as DNA: TGTGCCAGCAGCTTAGGGCTAGCGGGATACCAACTATACAATGAGCAGTTCTTC. Its protein product is CASSLGLAGYQLYNEQFF.